This T cell receptor beta chain was sequenced in a study of blood T cell repertoires in COVID-19 (TCRdb year 2020). In terms of the full investigation: Samples from collaborators originated in the United States, Italy and Spain and spanned both the acute and convalescent phases of COVID-19. A de-identified subject ID, COVID-19 status, age in years and sex were almost always included in the sample metadata. The samples were drawn from two sources: the first 160 participants of the ongoing ImmuneRACE study, and fewer than 1,500 subjects contributed by 6 global collaborators. The repertoires were released in a freely available public database intended as a resource for research on the immune response to SARS-CoV-2. The prospective study material was composed of cDNA or gDNA derived from T cells, B-cell-depleted T cells, or PBMCs. The dataset comprised deeply sampled blood TCRbeta repertoires from subjects exposed to, actively infected with, or recovered from COVID-19. Where available, HLA class I and class II types were obtained from metadata supplied by the sample provider rather than from assay-based typing.

With respect to this clone: Its antigen has not been determined. No qualities accompany the bases; no much larger clone lies one base away.

The immunoSEQ Assay, a bias-controlled multiplex PCR, was used to amplify TCRbeta CDR3 regions from genomic DNA. Per the original workflow: The number of nucleated cells in each sample was estimated from the amplification of reference gene primers within the assay. To quantify the absolute abundance of each unique TCRbeta CDR3 rearrangement, sequence reads were collapsed and filtered. For each sample, productive Simpson clonality was calculated by taking the square root of Simpson's diversity index across productive rearrangements. Held by TCRdb, this immuneACCESS table contains in-frame sequences only and omits some clones. Under half of the omission traces to an unresolved V gene where checked; the cause of the rest is unknown. The DNA was the basis for D and trimming; V, J and clone size are from that table. This sample holds fewer than 75,000 clones; about 88% were observed only once. The ten largest clonotypes hold roughly 3.5% of the sample.

The junction carries 16 bases between V and J, which are trimmed by 0 bases and 4 bases respectively. The germline V gene specifies LGHNA as CDR1 and YNFKEQ as CDR2. The CDR3 holds 17 amino acids from the cysteine to the phenylalanine. Only CDR3 DNA remains: 51 bases, in frame from the first base. Whole blood was collected in K2EDTA tubes by collaborating institutions according to the institutions' own protocols. For TCRbeta analysis, collaborators shipped samples in one of three forms: frozen whole blood, isolated PBMCs, or DNA extracted from either of those sample types. Overall results and qualifications from the work: How much clinical and demographic metadata was included differed by source and by participant, and the metadata was provided uncurated.

The TCR was taken from a man between 65 and 85 years old with acute or convalescent COVID-19. The chain links TRBV4-2 with TRBJ1-3, and TRBD1 may be the D gene, going by 6 matching bases. Sequenced: peripheral blood. The DNA sequence is given as TGTGCCAGCAGCCAAGAGCGCAAAGGGGGGGCGGGAAACACCATATATTTT. Translated, it gives CASSQERKGGAGNTIYF.